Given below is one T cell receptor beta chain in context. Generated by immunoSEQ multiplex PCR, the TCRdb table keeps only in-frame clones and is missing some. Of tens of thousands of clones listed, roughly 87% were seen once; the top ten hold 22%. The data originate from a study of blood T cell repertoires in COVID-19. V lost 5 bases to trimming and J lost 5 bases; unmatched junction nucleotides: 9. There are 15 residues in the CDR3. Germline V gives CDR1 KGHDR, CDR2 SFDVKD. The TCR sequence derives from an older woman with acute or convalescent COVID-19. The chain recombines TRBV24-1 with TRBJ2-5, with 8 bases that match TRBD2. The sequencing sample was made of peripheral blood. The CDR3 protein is CATSALGLVGETQYF. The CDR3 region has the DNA TGTGCCACCAGTGCCTTGGGACTAGTTGGGGAGACCCAGTACTTC.